The entry below describes one T cell receptor beta chain. The data belong to a study of blood T cell repertoires in COVID-19. On the study more broadly: Researchers got acute and convalescent COVID-19 samples from the United States, Italy and Spain.

Two negative PCRs, clearance, or symptom resolution had been documented for recovered Cohort 3 donors. CDR1 and CDR2 (germline): SGDLS, YYNGEE. CDR3 length: 16 amino acids. V was clipped by 0 bases and J by 5 bases, with 17 bases between them. Profiling relied on immunoSEQ multiplex PCR, and the TCRdb table lists in-frame clones only, not all of them. The data show about 480,000 clones, approximately 88% seen once. The sequence was obtained from a woman between 40 and 55 years old who had recovered from COVID-19. The rearrangement joins TRBV9 to TRBJ1-1; perhaps TRBD1 as D (6 bases). The sample was PBMCs or T cells enriched from blood (not recorded which). This CDR3 is CASSVEGLGAGTEAFF. CDR3 DNA sequence: TGTGCCAGCAGCGTAGAGGGCCTGGGGGCCGGGACTGAAGCTTTCTTT.